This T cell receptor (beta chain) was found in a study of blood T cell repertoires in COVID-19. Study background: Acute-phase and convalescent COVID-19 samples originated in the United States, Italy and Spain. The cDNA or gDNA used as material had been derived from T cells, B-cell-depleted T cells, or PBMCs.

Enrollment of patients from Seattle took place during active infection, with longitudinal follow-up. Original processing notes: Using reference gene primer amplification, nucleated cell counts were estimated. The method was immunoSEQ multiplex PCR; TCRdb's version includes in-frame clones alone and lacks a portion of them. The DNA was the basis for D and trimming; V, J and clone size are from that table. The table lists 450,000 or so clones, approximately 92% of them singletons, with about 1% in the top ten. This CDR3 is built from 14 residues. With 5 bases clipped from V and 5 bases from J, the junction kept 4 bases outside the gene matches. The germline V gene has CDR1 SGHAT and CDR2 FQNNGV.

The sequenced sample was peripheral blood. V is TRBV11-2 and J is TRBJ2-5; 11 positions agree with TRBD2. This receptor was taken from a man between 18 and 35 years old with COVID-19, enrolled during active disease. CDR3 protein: CASSTRTSGETQYF. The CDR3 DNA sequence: TGTGCCAGCAGCACCCGGACTAGCGGGGAGACCCAGTACTTC.